A selection of T cell receptor beta chains follows, all from one sample in a study of identifying expanded T cells in peripheral blood. TCRdb's copy holds only in-frame clones and misses some; the assay was immunoSEQ multiplex PCR. The sample holds approximately 75,000 clones; roughly 90% are singletons and the top ten take more than 3%. Sample: blood. Receptors originate from a person between 18 and 75 years old in good health. Each CDR3 is given with its conserved first and last residue. Fields, in order: J gene, D gene, CDR3 length, clone size, V gene, CDR3 DNA, CDR3 protein. A D gene is named only where the DNA matches it firmly. Size tells how often a clone was seen (once, few, many) or the class of an expanded clone, and some rows leave it out.

j_gene: TRBJ2-3
d_gene: .
len: 15
abundance: once
v_gene: TRBV28
CDR3nt: TGTGCCAGCAGTGCCCCGGCCCGGGGTACAGATACGCAGTATTTT
CDR3aa: CASSAPARGTDTQYF

j_gene: TRBJ2-1
d_gene: .
len: 13
abundance: .
v_gene: TRBV27
CDR3nt: TGTGCCAGCAGCCGTCCGCAGGGGAATGAGCAGTTCTTC
CDR3aa: CASSRPQGNEQFF

j_gene: TRBJ1-3
d_gene: .
len: 14
abundance: .
v_gene: TRBV6-1
CDR3nt: TGTGCCAGCAGGACGGGAGCGGATGGAAACACCATATATTTT
CDR3aa: CASRTGADGNTIYF

j_gene: TRBJ2-7
d_gene: TRBD2
len: 15
abundance: .
v_gene: TRBV5-6
CDR3nt: TGTGCCAGCAGCGTAGGGGCGGGAGGTAGCCACGAGCAGTACTTC
CDR3aa: CASSVGAGGSHEQYF

j_gene: TRBJ2-3
d_gene: .
len: 15
abundance: once
v_gene: TRBV19
CDR3nt: TGTGCCAGTAGTGACCCTGGGGGGAGCACAGATACGCAGTATTTT
CDR3aa: CASSDPGGSTDTQYF

j_gene: TRBJ1-3
d_gene: .
len: 12
abundance: .
v_gene: TRBV6-6
CDR3nt: TGTGCCAGCAGTTCAGGCGGAAACACCATATATTTT
CDR3aa: CASSSGGNTIYF

j_gene: TRBJ2-4
d_gene: .
len: 17
abundance: few
v_gene: TRBV4-2
CDR3nt: TGTGCCAGCAGCCAAGATTTCGGGGTGATAGCCAAAAACATTCAGTACTTC
CDR3aa: CASSQDFGVIAKNIQYF

j_gene: TRBJ2-1
d_gene: .
len: 15
abundance: .
v_gene: TRBV19
CDR3nt: TGTGCCAGTAGTATTGGTAGGCTGCTCGACAATGAGCAGTTCTTC
CDR3aa: CASSIGRLLDNEQFF

j_gene: TRBJ1-3
d_gene: .
len: 12
abundance: .
v_gene: TRBV29-1
CDR3nt: TGCAGCGTTGGGGACTCTGGAAACACCATATATTTT
CDR3aa: CSVGDSGNTIYF

j_gene: TRBJ2-6
d_gene: .
len: 17
abundance: .
v_gene: TRBV14
CDR3nt: TGTGCCAGCAGCCAAGTGCACAGGGCCTCTGGGGCCAACGTCCTGACTTTC
CDR3aa: CASSQVHRASGANVLTF

j_gene: TRBJ2-2
d_gene: .
len: 12
abundance: .
v_gene: TRBV6-5
CDR3nt: TGTGCCAGCAGAAAAAACACCGGGGAGCTGTTTTTT
CDR3aa: CASRKNTGELFF

j_gene: TRBJ2-1
d_gene: TRBD1
len: 14
abundance: .
v_gene: TRBV7-2
CDR3nt: TGTGCCAGCAGCGGGAGGACAGGGACAAATGAGCAGTTCTTC
CDR3aa: CASSGRTGTNEQFF

j_gene: TRBJ2-5
d_gene: .
len: 12
abundance: .
v_gene: TRBV7-2
CDR3nt: TGTGCCAGCAGCTTGGGTTGGGAGACCCAGTACTTC
CDR3aa: CASSLGWETQYF

j_gene: TRBJ1-2
d_gene: .
len: 15
abundance: .
v_gene: TRBV6-5
CDR3nt: TGTGCCAGCAGCTGGACTACTCAGGGGAACTATGGCTACACCTTC
CDR3aa: CASSWTTQGNYGYTF

j_gene: TRBJ1-6
d_gene: .
len: 16
abundance: .
v_gene: TRBV2
CDR3nt: TGTGCCAGCACAGGGCAGGGTCTGGGAATCAATTCACCCCTCCACTTT
CDR3aa: CASTGQGLGINSPLHF

j_gene: TRBJ2-7
d_gene: .
len: 11
abundance: .
v_gene: TRBV28
CDR3nt: TGTGCCAGCCGCTCGCTTTACGAGCAGTACTTC
CDR3aa: CASRSLYEQYF

j_gene: TRBJ2-1
d_gene: .
len: 13
abundance: .
v_gene: TRBV5-4
CDR3nt: TGTGCCAGCAGCTCCGTGGAGCGAAGGGAGCAGTTCTTC
CDR3aa: CASSSVERREQFF

j_gene: TRBJ1-5
d_gene: .
len: 15
abundance: once
v_gene: TRBV5-1
CDR3nt: TGCGCCAGCAGCTTGGCGGCAGAACCCAATCAGCCCCAGCATTTT
CDR3aa: CASSLAAEPNQPQHF

j_gene: TRBJ1-6
d_gene: TRBD1
len: 15
abundance: .
v_gene: TRBV7-2
CDR3nt: TGTGCCAGCAGCTTATATGGACAGGGGGATTCACCCCTCCACTTT
CDR3aa: CASSLYGQGDSPLHF

j_gene: TRBJ2-3
d_gene: TRBD2
len: 17
abundance: .
v_gene: TRBV4-1
CDR3nt: TGCGCCAGCAGCCAAGCTGATACGCTAGCGGGGTCTGATACGCAGTATTTT
CDR3aa: CASSQADTLAGSDTQYF

j_gene: TRBJ1-2
d_gene: TRBD1
len: 13
abundance: .
v_gene: TRBV29-1
CDR3nt: TGCAGCGTTTTAAGGGACAGGGTTCATGGCTACACCTTC
CDR3aa: CSVLRDRVHGYTF

j_gene: TRBJ2-7
d_gene: TRBD1
len: 13
abundance: .
v_gene: TRBV29-1
CDR3nt: TGCAGCGTTGAAGGAGGGGGCGGCTACGAGCAGTACTTC
CDR3aa: CSVEGGGGYEQYF

j_gene: TRBJ2-7
d_gene: .
len: 12
abundance: .
v_gene: TRBV5-6
CDR3nt: TGTGCCAGCAGCTTGCTGTCCTACGAGCAGTACTTC
CDR3aa: CASSLLSYEQYF

j_gene: TRBJ2-7
d_gene: TRBD2
len: 15
abundance: once
v_gene: TRBV5-4
CDR3nt: TGTGCCAGCAGCTTGCTAGCGGGCGGGTCCTACGAGCAGTACTTC
CDR3aa: CASSLLAGGSYEQYF

j_gene: TRBJ1-2
d_gene: .
len: 17
abundance: .
v_gene: TRBV28
CDR3nt: TGTGCCAGCAGTTTGCGACAGGCCCATACAGCTAACTATGGCTACACCTTC
CDR3aa: CASSLRQAHTANYGYTF

j_gene: TRBJ2-5
d_gene: .
len: 13
abundance: .
v_gene: TRBV6-1
CDR3nt: TGTGCCAGCGGTTATGGGGCCGTGGGGACCCAGTACTTC
CDR3aa: CASGYGAVGTQYF

j_gene: TRBJ1-6
d_gene: .
len: 17
abundance: .
v_gene: TRBV10-2
CDR3nt: TGCGCCAGCAGTGAGTCTTCAGGACACTCCTATAATTCACCCCTCCACTTT
CDR3aa: CASSESSGHSYNSPLHF

j_gene: TRBJ2-3
d_gene: .
len: 15
abundance: .
v_gene: TRBV18
CDR3nt: TGTGCCAGCTCACCACGGATTACTGGCACAGATACGCAGTATTTT
CDR3aa: CASSPRITGTDTQYF

j_gene: TRBJ2-1
d_gene: .
len: 15
abundance: .
v_gene: TRBV7-3
CDR3nt: TGTGCCAGCAGCTTAACGGGAAATTTAAACAATGAGCAGTTCTTC
CDR3aa: CASSLTGNLNNEQFF

j_gene: TRBJ2-3
d_gene: .
len: 18
abundance: .
v_gene: TRBV7-2
CDR3nt: TGTGCCAGCAGCCGAAGACATCCCACAGCGACTAGCACAGATACGCAGTATTTT
CDR3aa: CASSRRHPTATSTDTQYF

j_gene: TRBJ2-3
d_gene: .
len: 13
abundance: .
v_gene: TRBV19
CDR3nt: TGTGCCAGTAGAAAGGAAGGAACAGATACGCAGTATTTT
CDR3aa: CASRKEGTDTQYF

j_gene: TRBJ2-7
d_gene: TRBD2
len: 14
abundance: .
v_gene: TRBV13
CDR3nt: TGTGCCAGCCTCCGGCGGGGGGCTACCTACGAGCAGTACTTC
CDR3aa: CASLRRGATYEQYF

j_gene: TRBJ2-5
d_gene: TRBD2
len: 16
abundance: .
v_gene: TRBV5-1
CDR3nt: TGCGCCAGCAGCTTGTCGACCGGGGGGGCCGGGGAGACCCAGTACTTC
CDR3aa: CASSLSTGGAGETQYF

j_gene: TRBJ2-7
d_gene: TRBD1
len: 12
abundance: .
v_gene: TRBV25-1
CDR3nt: TGTGCCAGCAGTCAACCAAGACAGGGGCAGTACTTC
CDR3aa: CASSQPRQGQYF

j_gene: TRBJ2-3
d_gene: TRBD2
len: 13
abundance: .
v_gene: TRBV6-6
CDR3nt: TGTGCCGGCGCGCGGGGGGGCCGAAATACGCAGTATTTT
CDR3aa: CAGARGGRNTQYF

j_gene: TRBJ1-2
d_gene: .
len: 12
abundance: .
v_gene: TRBV6-5
CDR3nt: TGTGCCAGCAGACAGGTCGGTTATGGCTACACCTTC
CDR3aa: CASRQVGYGYTF

j_gene: TRBJ2-7
d_gene: .
len: 15
abundance: .
v_gene: TRBV19
CDR3nt: TGTGCCAGTAGTACCATACAGGGGAGGACCTACGAGCAGTACTTC
CDR3aa: CASSTIQGRTYEQYF

j_gene: TRBJ1-6
d_gene: TRBD1
len: 15
abundance: .
v_gene: TRBV2
CDR3nt: TGTGCCAGCAGTGAAAGACAGGGTTCAAATTCACCCCTCCACTTT
CDR3aa: CASSERQGSNSPLHF

j_gene: TRBJ1-5
d_gene: .
len: 14
abundance: few
v_gene: TRBV19
CDR3nt: TGTGCCAGTAGTATCGTAGGGCCGCAGAATCCCCAGCATTTT
CDR3aa: CASSIVGPQNPQHF

j_gene: TRBJ2-7
d_gene: TRBD2
len: 12
abundance: .
v_gene: TRBV29-1
CDR3nt: TGCAGCGCCGGACCGGGGGGCTACGAGCAGTACTTC
CDR3aa: CSAGPGGYEQYF

j_gene: TRBJ2-3
d_gene: TRBD2
len: 17
abundance: .
v_gene: TRBV4-3
CDR3nt: TGCGCCAGCAGCCCGGGACTAGCGGGAGGGGGTACAGATACGCAGTATTTT
CDR3aa: CASSPGLAGGGTDTQYF

j_gene: TRBJ2-1
d_gene: .
len: 10
abundance: .
v_gene: TRBV20-1
CDR3nt: TGCAGTGGAGGGAGGAATGAGCAGTTCTTC
CDR3aa: CSGGRNEQFF

j_gene: TRBJ2-7
d_gene: .
len: 13
abundance: .
v_gene: TRBV28
CDR3nt: TGTGCCAGCAGCCATCGTCGGGGCGGGGAGCAGTACTTC
CDR3aa: CASSHRRGGEQYF

j_gene: TRBJ1-2
d_gene: .
len: 17
abundance: .
v_gene: TRBV9
CDR3nt: TGTGCCAGCAGCGTAGATCCGTCGGGACGGCCCCCGTATGGCTACACCTTC
CDR3aa: CASSVDPSGRPPYGYTF

j_gene: TRBJ2-3
d_gene: .
len: 13
abundance: .
v_gene: TRBV29-1
CDR3nt: TGCAGCGCGGGAAGGACCACCACAGATACGCAGTATTTT
CDR3aa: CSAGRTTTDTQYF

j_gene: TRBJ2-1
d_gene: .
len: 17
abundance: .
v_gene: TRBV6-1
CDR3nt: TGTGCCAGCAGTGAATTTGGGTCCTTCTTACCGAGCAATGAGCAGTTCTTC
CDR3aa: CASSEFGSFLPSNEQFF

j_gene: TRBJ2-5
d_gene: .
len: 14
abundance: .
v_gene: TRBV29-1
CDR3nt: TGCAGCGTTGAAGAACGTATTCTGGGAGAGACCCAGTACTTC
CDR3aa: CSVEERILGETQYF

j_gene: TRBJ2-1
d_gene: .
len: 14
abundance: .
v_gene: TRBV27
CDR3nt: TGTGCCAGCAGTGACGGGGACCGGACAGCCAGGCAGTTCTTC
CDR3aa: CASSDGDRTARQFF

j_gene: TRBJ2-1
d_gene: .
len: 13
abundance: few
v_gene: TRBV5-1
CDR3nt: TGCGCCAGCGGAATAGCTCCAAATAATGAGCAGTTCTTC
CDR3aa: CASGIAPNNEQFF

j_gene: TRBJ2-1
d_gene: TRBD2
len: 15
abundance: .
v_gene: TRBV5-1
CDR3nt: TGCGCCAGCAGCCCACTTCCGGGGGGCTACAATGAGCAGTTCTTC
CDR3aa: CASSPLPGGYNEQFF

j_gene: TRBJ2-2
d_gene: .
len: 11
abundance: .
v_gene: TRBV20-1
CDR3nt: TGCAGTGCTAAGCGGTCCGGGGAGCTGTTTTTT
CDR3aa: CSAKRSGELFF

j_gene: TRBJ1-2
d_gene: .
len: 11
abundance: .
v_gene: TRBV2
CDR3nt: TGTGCCAGCACAAGAAACTATGGCTACACCTTC
CDR3aa: CASTRNYGYTF

j_gene: TRBJ1-5
d_gene: .
len: 15
abundance: .
v_gene: TRBV19
CDR3nt: TGTGCCAGTAGTATCGGCAGGGGAGTCGGTCAGCCCCAGCATTTT
CDR3aa: CASSIGRGVGQPQHF

j_gene: TRBJ2-1
d_gene: TRBD2
len: 17
abundance: .
v_gene: TRBV4-1
CDR3nt: TGCGCCAGCAGCCAAGATAGGCTAGCGGGAGTTCGGAATGAGCAGTTCTTC
CDR3aa: CASSQDRLAGVRNEQFF